This T cell receptor beta chain was sequenced during a study of regulatory T cells in long-lasting Graves disease. The TCR beta library used iRepertoire HTBI primers with Arm-PCR amplification of CDR3. From the multiplex PCR reads, TCRdb called clonotypes with MiXCR, one entry per CDR3 protein. The table records 350,000 to 500,000 distinct CDR3 sequences, 12% to 15% of them present only once. J was trimmed by 10 bases and V by 6 bases; bases with no gene match: 17. The CDR3 has 15 residues. The germline V gene has CDR1 MDHEN and CDR2 SYDVKM. Time point given: newly diagnosed GD, antithyroid drugs for less than 3 months. Extracted PBMC RNA gave rise to the TCR library. Many counts were recorded for this clonotype. These records were also assigned to another study, of T cells in Graves' hyperthyroidism and ophthalmopathy.

V usage is TRBV28 and J usage is TRBJ2-5, with TRBD1 matching 7 bases. The sequenced sample was peripheral blood mononuclear cells (PBMCs), obtained at new diagnosis, from a patient treated with antithyroid drugs. The sequence derives from a woman aged 45-65 years with Graves disease. Written as DNA, the CDR3 is TGTGCCAGCAGCGGCCCAACCCTAGGCGGACAGGACCAGTACTTC. It translates to CASSGPTLGGQDQYF.